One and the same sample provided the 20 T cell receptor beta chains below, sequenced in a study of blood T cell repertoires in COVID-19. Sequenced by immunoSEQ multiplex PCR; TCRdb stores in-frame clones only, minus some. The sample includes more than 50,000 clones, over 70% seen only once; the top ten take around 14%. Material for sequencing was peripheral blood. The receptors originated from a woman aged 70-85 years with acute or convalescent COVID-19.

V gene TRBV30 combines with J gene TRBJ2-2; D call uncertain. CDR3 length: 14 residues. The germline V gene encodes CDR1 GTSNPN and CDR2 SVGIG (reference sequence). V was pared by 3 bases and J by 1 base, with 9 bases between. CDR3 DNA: TGTGCCTGGAGGCAGACTGTGAACACCGGGGAGCTGTTTTTT. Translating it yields CAWRQTVNTGELFF.

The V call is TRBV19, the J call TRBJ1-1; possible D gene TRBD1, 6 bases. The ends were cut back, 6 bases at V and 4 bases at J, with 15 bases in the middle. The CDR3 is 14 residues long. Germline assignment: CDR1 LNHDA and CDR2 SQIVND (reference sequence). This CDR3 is CASSHRVRITEAFF. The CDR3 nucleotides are TGTGCCAGTAGCCACAGGGTTCGTATCACTGAAGCTTTCTTT.

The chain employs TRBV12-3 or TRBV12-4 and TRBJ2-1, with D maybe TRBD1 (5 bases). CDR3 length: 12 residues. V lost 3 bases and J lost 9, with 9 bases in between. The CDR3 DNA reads TGTGCCAGCAGTTTTCCCAGGGTTGAGCAGTTCTTC. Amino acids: CASSFPRVEQFF.

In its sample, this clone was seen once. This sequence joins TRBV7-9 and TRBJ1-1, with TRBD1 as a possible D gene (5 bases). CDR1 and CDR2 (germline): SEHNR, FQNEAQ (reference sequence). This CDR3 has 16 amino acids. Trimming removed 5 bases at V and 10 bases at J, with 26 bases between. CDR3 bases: TGTGCCAGCAGCCCGCCTCTGACAGAGAAGAATAAAGGAGCTTTCTTT. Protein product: CASSPPLTEKNKGAFF. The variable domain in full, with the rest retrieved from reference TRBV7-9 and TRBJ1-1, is DTGVSQNPRHKITKRGQNVTFRCDPISEHNRLYWYRQTLGQGPEFLTYFQNEAQLEKSRLLSDRFSAERPKGSFSTLEIQRTEQGDSAMYLCASSPPLTEKNKGAFFGQGTRLTVV.

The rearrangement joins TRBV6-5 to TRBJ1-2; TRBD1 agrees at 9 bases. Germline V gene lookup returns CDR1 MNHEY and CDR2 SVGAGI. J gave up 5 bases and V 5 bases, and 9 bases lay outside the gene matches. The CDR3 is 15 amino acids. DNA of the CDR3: TGTGCCAGCAGTATACGGGGACAGGGCGCTTATGGCTACACCTTC. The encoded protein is CASSIRGQGAYGYTF.

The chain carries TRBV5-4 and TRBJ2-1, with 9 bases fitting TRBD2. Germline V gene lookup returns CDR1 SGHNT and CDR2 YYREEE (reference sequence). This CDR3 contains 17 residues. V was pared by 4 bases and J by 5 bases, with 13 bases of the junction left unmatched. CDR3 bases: TGTGCCAGCAGCCGCGGTAGGGGAGCGGGGGGTGACAATGAGCAGTTCTTC. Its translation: CASSRGRGAGGDNEQFF.

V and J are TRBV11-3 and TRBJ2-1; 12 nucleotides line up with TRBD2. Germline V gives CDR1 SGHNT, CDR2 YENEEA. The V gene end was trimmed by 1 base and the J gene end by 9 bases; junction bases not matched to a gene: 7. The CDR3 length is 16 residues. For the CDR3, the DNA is TGTGCCAGCAGCTTAGGTTCTAGCGGGGGGGCAAGTGAGCAGTTCTTC. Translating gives CASSLGSSGGASEQFF.

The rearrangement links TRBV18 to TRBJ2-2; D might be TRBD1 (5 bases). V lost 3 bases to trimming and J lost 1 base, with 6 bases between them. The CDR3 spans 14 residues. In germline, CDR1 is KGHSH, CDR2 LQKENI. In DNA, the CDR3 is TGTGCCAGCTCACCGGGGCTGAACACCGGGGAGCTGTTTTTT. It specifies CASSPGLNTGELFF.

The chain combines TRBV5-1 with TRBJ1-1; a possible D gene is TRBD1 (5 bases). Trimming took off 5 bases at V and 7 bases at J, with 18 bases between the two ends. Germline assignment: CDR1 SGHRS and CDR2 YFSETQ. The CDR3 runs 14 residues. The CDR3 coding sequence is TGCGCCAGCAGGCCGGGGTGGGGGGAACTTGAAGCTTTCTTT. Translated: CASRPGWGELEAFF.

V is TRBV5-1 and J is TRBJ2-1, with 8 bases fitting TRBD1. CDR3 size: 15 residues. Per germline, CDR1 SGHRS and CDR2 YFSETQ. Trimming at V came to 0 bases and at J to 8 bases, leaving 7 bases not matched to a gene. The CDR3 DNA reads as TGCGCCAGCAGCTTGGCCGGGCAGGGGGCGGATGAGCAGTTCTTC. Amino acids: CASSLAGQGADEQFF.

The DNA for the CDR3 is TGCGCCAGCAGTCCCGGGACTAGTAACACAGATACGCAGTATTTT. Its protein is CASSPGTSNTDTQYF. The V call is TRBV5-1, the J call TRBJ2-3; TRBD2 agrees at 8 bases. The CDR3 is 15 amino acids. Unmatched junction bases numbered 7, after V lost 5 bases and J lost 2 bases. Germline V gene sequence: CDR1 SGHRS, CDR2 YFSETQ.

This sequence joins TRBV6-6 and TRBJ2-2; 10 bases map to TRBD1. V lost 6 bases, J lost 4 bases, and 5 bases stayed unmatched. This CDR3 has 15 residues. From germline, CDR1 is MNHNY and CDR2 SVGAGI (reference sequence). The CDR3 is CASRPGQGGTGELFF. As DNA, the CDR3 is TGTGCCAGCAGGCCCGGACAGGGGGGCACCGGGGAGCTGTTTTTT.

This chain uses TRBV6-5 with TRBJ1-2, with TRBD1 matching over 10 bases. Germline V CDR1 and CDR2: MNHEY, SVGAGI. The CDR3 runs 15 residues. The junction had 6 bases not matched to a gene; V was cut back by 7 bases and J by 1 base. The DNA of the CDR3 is TGTGCCAGCATTCAGGGACAGGGGATTAACTATGGCTACACCTTC. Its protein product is CASIQGQGINYGYTF.

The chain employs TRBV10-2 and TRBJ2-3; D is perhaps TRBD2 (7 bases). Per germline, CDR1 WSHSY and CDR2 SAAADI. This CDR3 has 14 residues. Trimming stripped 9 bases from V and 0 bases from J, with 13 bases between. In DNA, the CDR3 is TGCGCCAGTAAGGGGGGGGCGAGCACAGATACGCAGTATTTT. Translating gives CASKGGASTDTQYF.

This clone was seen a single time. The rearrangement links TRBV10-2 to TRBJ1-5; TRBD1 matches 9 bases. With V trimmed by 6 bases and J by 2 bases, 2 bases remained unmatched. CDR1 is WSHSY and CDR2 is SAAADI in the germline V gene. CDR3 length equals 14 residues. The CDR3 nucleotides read TGCGCCAGCAGGGACAGGGGAGGCAATCAGCCCCAGCATTTT. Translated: CASRDRGGNQPQHF.

This CDR3 is CASRRDRSTDTQYF. Here the CDR3 DNA reads TGTGCCAGCAGACGGGACAGAAGCACAGATACGCAGTATTTT. The rearrangement joins TRBV27 to TRBJ2-3; 7 positions agree with TRBD1. The V and J ends lost 6 bases and 0 bases, in that order; junction bases with no gene match: 3. The length of the CDR3 is 14 residues. Looked up from germline, CDR1 is MNHEY and CDR2 is SMNVEV (reference sequence).

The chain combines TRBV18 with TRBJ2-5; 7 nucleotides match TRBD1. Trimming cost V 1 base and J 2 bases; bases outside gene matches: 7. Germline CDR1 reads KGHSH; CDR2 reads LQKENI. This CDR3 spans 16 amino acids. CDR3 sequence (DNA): TGTGCCAGCTCACCACGTACAGGGGTAAATCAAGAGACCCAGTACTTC. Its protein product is CASSPRTGVNQETQYF.

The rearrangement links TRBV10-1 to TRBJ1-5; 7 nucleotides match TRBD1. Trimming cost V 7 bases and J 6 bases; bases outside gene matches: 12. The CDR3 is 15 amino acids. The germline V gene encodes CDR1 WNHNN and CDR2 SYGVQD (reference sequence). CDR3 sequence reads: CASIVKTGKGQPQHF. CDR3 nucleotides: TGCGCCAGCATCGTAAAGACAGGGAAGGGTCAGCCCCAGCATTTT.

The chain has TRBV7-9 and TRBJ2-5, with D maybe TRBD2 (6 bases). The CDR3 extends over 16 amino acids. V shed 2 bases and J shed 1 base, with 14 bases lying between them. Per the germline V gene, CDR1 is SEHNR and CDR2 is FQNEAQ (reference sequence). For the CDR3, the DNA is TGTGCCAGCAGCTTAAAGGTGCTGGGGGGCCAAGAGACCCAGTACTTC. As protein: CASSLKVLGGQETQYF.

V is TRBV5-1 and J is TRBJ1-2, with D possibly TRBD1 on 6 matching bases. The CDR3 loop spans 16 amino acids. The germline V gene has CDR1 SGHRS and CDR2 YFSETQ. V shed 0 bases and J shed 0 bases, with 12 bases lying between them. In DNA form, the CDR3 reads TGCGCCAGCAGCTTGGGACAGGTCCTAGCTAACTATGGCTACACCTTC. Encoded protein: CASSLGQVLANYGYTF. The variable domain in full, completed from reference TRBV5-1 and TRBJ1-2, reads KAGVTQTPRYLIKTRGQQVTLSCSPISGHRSVSWYQQTPGQGLQFLFEYFSETQRNKGNFPGRFSGRQFSNSRSEMNVSTLELGDSALYLCASSLGQVLANYGYTFGSGTRLTVV.